The rows below give T cell receptor beta chains drawn from one sample of a study of CD8+ T cells in alopecia areata. The repertoire was sequenced with immunoSEQ multiplex PCR; TCRdb's copy has only in-frame clones and lacks some. The data show around 190,000 clones, roughly 64% seen once. The starting material was CD4+ T cells sorted from blood, obtained at week 4, from a patient treated with tofacitinib. All receptors come from a human donor with alopecia areata. The CDR3 runs from the conserved cysteine through the conserved F or W. The order of the fields is V gene, J gene, D gene, clone size, CDR3 protein, CDR3 DNA. A D gene is named only where the DNA matches it firmly. The size entry is marked missing in some rows and otherwise reads once, few, many or a size class.

>TRBV4-2|TRBJ1-5|TRBD1|few
CASSLDREGRQPQHF
TGTGCCAGCAGCTTAGACAGGGAGGGAAGGCAGCCCCAGCATTTT
>TRBV30|TRBJ1-2|.|once
CAWRSTEGYTF
TGTGCCTGGAGGTCTACCGAGGGCTACACCTTC
>TRBV18|TRBJ1-2|TRBD1|many
CASSLSSGGEVEGYTF
TGTGCCAGCTCACTGTCCTCAGGGGGCGAAGTAGAAGGCTACACCTTC
>TRBV29-1|TRBJ2-5|.|few
CSVDTRRLETQYF
TGCAGCGTTGATACCAGGCGGTTGGAGACCCAGTACTTC
>TRBV7-2|TRBJ2-3|TRBD2|.
CASSLARAGGGATDTQYF
TGTGCCAGCAGCTTAGCAAGGGCTGGCGGGGGGGCTACAGATACGCAGTATTTT
>TRBV2|TRBJ1-5|.|few
CASSTGQSSNQPQHF
TGTGCCAGCAGTACCGGACAGTCCTCTAATCAGCCCCAGCATTTT
>TRBV11-2|TRBJ2-3|TRBD1|.
CASSLDGRGLRTQYF
TGTGCCAGCAGCTTAGACGGCAGGGGGCTACGTACGCAGTATTTT
>TRBV6-5|TRBJ2-7|.|.
CASSYRSYYEQYF
TGTGCCAGCAGTTACCGATCCTACTACGAGCAGTACTTC
>TRBV29-1|TRBJ2-5|.|few
CSVGPGETQYF
TGCAGCGTTGGGCCGGGGGAGACCCAGTACTTC
>TRBV29-1|TRBJ1-6|.|once
CSVKLGRTNSPLHF
TGCAGCGTCAAGCTGGGACGCACTAATTCACCCCTCCACTTT
>TRBV11-2|TRBJ1-5|TRBD1|.
CASSSDGQGSGQPQHF
TGTGCCAGCAGCTCTGACGGACAGGGCTCGGGCCAGCCCCAGCATTTT
>TRBV27|TRBJ1-5|.|.
CASSRTRNQPQHF
TGTGCCAGCAGCCGGACCCGCAATCAGCCCCAGCATTTT
>TRBV5-1|TRBJ2-5|.|.
CASSLVGGGETQYF
TGCGCCAGCAGCTTGGTGGGGGGCGGAGAGACCCAGTACTTC
>TRBV29-1|TRBJ1-1|.|.
CSVGGVDGDFTEAFF
TGCAGCGTGGGAGGGGTAGACGGGGATTTCACTGAAGCTTTCTTT
>TRBV7-9|TRBJ1-2|.|.
CASSQDGPYGYTF
TGTGCCAGCAGCCAGGACGGGCCCTATGGCTACACCTTC
>TRBV7-2|TRBJ2-7|TRBD1|.
CASSLETGGVSEQYF
TGTGCCAGCAGCTTAGAGACAGGGGGCGTATCCGAGCAGTACTTC
>TRBV2|TRBJ1-1|.|.
CASSGQEAFF
TGTGCCAGCAGCGGACAGGAAGCTTTCTTT
>TRBV4-2|TRBJ1-2|.|few
CASSQDRGGYTF
TGTGCCAGCAGCCAAGATCGGGGTGGCTACACCTTC
>TRBV7-2|TRBJ2-3|.|.
CASSGGGTQYF
TGTGCCAGCAGCGGAGGGGGTACGCAGTATTTT
>TRBV7-2|TRBJ2-2|TRBD1|.
CASSLTGGHRELFF
TGTGCCAGCAGCTTGACAGGGGGGCACCGGGAGCTGTTTTTT